The rows below give T cell receptor beta chains drawn from one sample of a study of blood T cells in healthy people across ages. TCRdb reanalysed the 5' RACE reads using MiXCR and keeps one entry per CDR3 protein. The top ten hold 7.7% of the sample, which has some 1.5 million distinct CDR3 sequences, approximately 30% seen once. Material: blood. All receptors come from a woman aged 30 to 39 in good health. Both conserved end residues are part of each CDR3. A D gene is named only where the DNA matches it firmly. A clone size is listed for some rows: how often the clone was seen (once, few, many), or a class if it is expanded.

j_call: TRBJ2-5; v_call: TRBV9; d_call: -; clone_size: -; cdr3_nt: TGTGCCAGCAGCGTAGGGGGGGAGGCGACCCAGTACTTC; cdr3_aa: CASSVGGEATQYF
j_call: TRBJ2-7; v_call: TRBV6-6; d_call: TRBD2; clone_size: few; cdr3_nt: TGTGCCAGCAGTTACGCGGGAGGGGACTACGAGCAGTACTTC; cdr3_aa: CASSYAGGDYEQYF
j_call: TRBJ2-3; v_call: TRBV9; d_call: -; clone_size: once; cdr3_nt: -; cdr3_aa: CASSVGGGALDTQYF
j_call: TRBJ2-3; v_call: TRBV5-6; d_call: TRBD1; clone_size: -; cdr3_nt: TGTGCCAGCAGGCCGCCTCCGGGACAGGGCACAGATACGCAGTATTTT; cdr3_aa: CASRPPPGQGTDTQYF
j_call: TRBJ2-1; v_call: TRBV5-1; d_call: -; clone_size: -; cdr3_nt: TGCGCCAGCAGCTTTTTGGACTTTCCTAATGAGCAGTTCTTC; cdr3_aa: CASSFLDFPNEQFF
j_call: TRBJ2-3; v_call: TRBV5-5; d_call: TRBD1; clone_size: few; cdr3_nt: TGTGCCAGCAGCAGACAAACAGGGGGGACGCAGTATTTT; cdr3_aa: CASSRQTGGTQYF
j_call: TRBJ2-3; v_call: TRBV28; d_call: -; clone_size: -; cdr3_nt: TGTGCCAGCAGGCAGGGGGGCGCAGATACGCAGTATTTT; cdr3_aa: CASRQGGADTQYF
j_call: TRBJ1-1; v_call: TRBV29-1; d_call: -; clone_size: few; cdr3_nt: TGCAGCGCTTCTCGTACAGAGTTCGCTGAAGCTTTCTTT; cdr3_aa: CSASRTEFAEAFF
j_call: TRBJ1-1; v_call: TRBV3-1; d_call: -; clone_size: -; cdr3_nt: TGTGCCAGCAGCCAAGATGATGAGGAGCTGAACACTGAAGCTTTCTTT; cdr3_aa: CASSQDDEELNTEAFF
j_call: TRBJ2-1; v_call: TRBV5-1; d_call: -; clone_size: -; cdr3_nt: TGCGCCAGCAGCTTGGCCAGTGGGGGGGCTAACGGTGAGCAGTTCTTC; cdr3_aa: CASSLASGGANGEQFF
j_call: TRBJ2-1; v_call: TRBV5-1; d_call: -; clone_size: -; cdr3_nt: TGCGCCAGCGGGGAAGCGGTCAATGAGCAGTTCTTC; cdr3_aa: CASGEAVNEQFF
j_call: TRBJ2-7; v_call: TRBV6-5; d_call: TRBD2; clone_size: few; cdr3_nt: TGTGCCAGCAGTCCCCCCGGACTAGCGAGCGTCGAGCAGTACTTC; cdr3_aa: CASSPPGLASVEQYF
j_call: TRBJ2-1; v_call: TRBV7-9; d_call: -; clone_size: few; cdr3_nt: TGTGCCAGCAGCTTCTACTGGGATGAGCAGTTCTTC; cdr3_aa: CASSFYWDEQFF
j_call: TRBJ1-5; v_call: TRBV2; d_call: TRBD1; clone_size: -; cdr3_nt: TGTGCCAGCAGTGAGTGGTCTTGGACAGGGGGCGGCAATCAGCCCCAGCATTTT; cdr3_aa: CASSEWSWTGGGNQPQHF
j_call: TRBJ2-1; v_call: TRBV7-8; d_call: TRBD2; clone_size: -; cdr3_nt: TGTGCCAGCAGCCTTTACGCCGGGAGGACCTACAATGAGCAGTTCTTC; cdr3_aa: CASSLYAGRTYNEQFF
j_call: TRBJ1-1; v_call: TRBV29-1; d_call: TRBD1; clone_size: -; cdr3_nt: TGCAGCGTTACGACAGGGAAGAAAACTGAAGCTTTCTTT; cdr3_aa: CSVTTGKKTEAFF
j_call: TRBJ1-1; v_call: TRBV28; d_call: -; clone_size: -; cdr3_nt: TGTGCCAGCAGTCCCCGCCCTCTGGGGGCTTTCTTT; cdr3_aa: CASSPRPLGAFF
j_call: TRBJ1-5; v_call: TRBV3-1; d_call: TRBD1; clone_size: few; cdr3_nt: TGTGCCAGCAGCCACGGCCCGGGACAGGGCACCGGCAGCAATCAGCCCCAGCATTTT; cdr3_aa: CASSHGPGQGTGSNQPQHF
j_call: TRBJ1-5; v_call: TRBV4-1; d_call: -; clone_size: few; cdr3_nt: TGCGCCAGCAGCGGGACCTGGGCAAGCAATCAGCCCCAGCATTTT; cdr3_aa: CASSGTWASNQPQHF
j_call: TRBJ2-1; v_call: TRBV6-1; d_call: -; clone_size: -; cdr3_nt: TGTGCCACCGTAGTTGGGTTGGCACCCGGGCTCTACAATGAGCAGTTCTTC; cdr3_aa: CATVVGLAPGLYNEQFF
j_call: TRBJ2-3; v_call: TRBV7-2; d_call: TRBD1; clone_size: -; cdr3_nt: TGTGCCAGCAGCCCGCGACAGGGGTCCCGCCCAGATACGCAGTATTTT; cdr3_aa: CASSPRQGSRPDTQYF
j_call: TRBJ1-2; v_call: TRBV4-3; d_call: -; clone_size: many; cdr3_nt: TGCGCCAGCAGCCAAGGCGGCGGGGTCGACTATGGCTACACCTTC; cdr3_aa: CASSQGGGVDYGYTF
j_call: TRBJ2-1; v_call: TRBV18; d_call: -; clone_size: -; cdr3_nt: TGTGCCAGCTCCCTCATTTCGCGGCAGGGGATTTACAATGAGCAGTTCTTC; cdr3_aa: CASSLISRQGIYNEQFF
j_call: TRBJ2-3; v_call: TRBV6-4; d_call: TRBD2; clone_size: -; cdr3_nt: TGTGCCAGCAGTGACTTGCGCCCGACTAGCGGCAACACAGATACGCAGTATTTT; cdr3_aa: CASSDLRPTSGNTDTQYF
j_call: TRBJ1-2; v_call: TRBV5-5; d_call: -; clone_size: many; cdr3_nt: TGTGCCAGCAGCTTGTTCACAGGGAACTACACCTTC; cdr3_aa: CASSLFTGNYTF
j_call: TRBJ2-3; v_call: TRBV6-5; d_call: TRBD1; clone_size: few; cdr3_nt: TGTGCCAGCAGTCCCGGGACAGGGTACGCAGATACGCAGTATTTT; cdr3_aa: CASSPGTGYADTQYF